The present T cell receptor (beta chain) was sequenced within a study of blood T cell repertoires in COVID-19. Across the study: Material from acute and convalescent COVID-19 was sourced from the United States, Italy and Spain. PBMCs, B-cell-depleted T cells, or T cells were the source of the cDNA or gDNA that made up the material.

CDR1 is SGHDN, CDR2 FVKESK, per germline. Trimming took 3 bases from V and 4 from J; bases not matched to a gene: 8. The CDR3 runs 17 residues. Study processing details: Estimates of nucleated cell counts were drawn from the amplification of reference gene primers. Profiled with immunoSEQ multiplex PCR; TCRdb holds only in-frame clones, not every one. V, J and clone size derive from that table, while D and trimming were established from the DNA sequence. The table lists 150,000 to 200,000 clones, 86% of them singletons. Material for sequencing was peripheral blood. The chain is built from TRBV14 and TRBJ2-7; 14 nucleotides agree with TRBD2. The receptor was isolated from a man aged 70 or older with active or convalescent COVID-19. In DNA, the CDR3 is TGTGCCAGCAGCCAGTCTTGGGGACTAGCGGGGGTTTACGAGCAGTACTTC. This sequence encodes CASSQSWGLAGVYEQYF.